One sample yielded the 16 T cell receptor beta chains listed below, sequenced in a study of cytomegalovirus exposure and HLA in healthy donors. PCR involved 60 Vbeta and 13 Jbeta primers. The method was immunoSEQ multiplex PCR; TCRdb's version includes in-frame clones alone and lacks a portion of them. The data hold under 200,000 clones, with 60% to 80% observed a single time. Sequencing input: PBMCs. Source of these receptors: a female donor in good health and CMV-seronegative.

This clone was seen only a few times. The chain couples TRBV7-3 to TRBJ2-5; TRBD2 agrees at 9 bases. The CDR3 runs 15 residues. Losses at the gene ends were 1 base for V and 4 bases for J; bases not matched to a gene: 4. CDR1 and CDR2 (germline): SGHTA, FQGTGA. CDR3 in amino acids: CASSLNPSGVETQYF. The CDR3 DNA reads TGTGCCAGCAGCTTAAACCCTAGCGGGGTAGAGACCCAGTACTTC.

This chain links TRBV28 with TRBJ1-2; D perhaps matches TRBD1 (5 bases). Trimming took 5 bases from V and 8 from J, leaving 21 bases between them. This CDR3 spans 15 amino acids. Per germline, CDR1 MDHEN and CDR2 SYDVKM. CDR3 coding DNA: TGTGCCAGCAGTCTAAAGTATCGGGGGGTTGGCGGCTACACCTTC. This translates into CASSLKYRGVGGYTF.

The gene calls are TRBV7-9 and TRBJ1-2; 7 bases fit TRBD1. CDR3 length: 15 residues. V trimming: 5 bases; J trimming: 2 bases; junction bases outside the gene matches: 8. The germline V gene encodes CDR1 SEHNR and CDR2 FQNEAQ (reference sequence). CDR3 loop: CASSPQTGMNYGYTF. Written as DNA, the CDR3 is TGTGCCAGCAGCCCCCAGACAGGGATGAACTATGGCTACACCTTC.

The rearrangement uses TRBV18 and TRBJ1-1; weak D call: TRBD1 (5 bases). The CDR3 sequence is 13 residues long. From germline, CDR1 is KGHSH and CDR2 LQKENI. The ends were cut back, 5 bases at V and 2 bases at J, with 9 bases in the middle. CDR3 loop: CASSVQDNTEAFF. The DNA for the CDR3 is TGTGCCAGCTCAGTACAGGACAACACTGAAGCTTTCTTT.

The chain uses TRBV5-6 and TRBJ2-1; 7 bases align to TRBD2. CDR1 and CDR2 from the germline V gene are SGHDT and YYEEEE. Unmatched junction bases numbered 14, after V lost 4 bases and J lost 10 bases. The CDR3 extends over 15 amino acids. CDR3 loop: CASSAPGLLLYEQFF. The CDR3 DNA follows: TGTGCCAGCAGCGCACCGGGACTACTCTTGTACGAGCAGTTCTTC.

V usage is TRBV19 and J usage is TRBJ1-6, with 8 bases matching TRBD1. CDR3 length: 13 amino acids. Germline V CDR1 and CDR2: LNHDA, SQIVND (reference sequence). V trimming: 7 bases; J trimming: 8 bases; junction bases outside the gene matches: 4. CDR3: CASTQGGDSPLHF. CDR3 in DNA: TGTGCCAGTACACAGGGGGGTGATTCACCCCTCCACTTT.

The chain combines TRBV10-1 with TRBJ2-1; D is ambiguous. This CDR3 region has 14 residues. Trimming pared 0 bases from V and 8 bases from J, leaving 11 bases between. CDR1 and CDR2 (germline): WNHNN, SYGVQD (reference sequence). The CDR3 reads CASSESYGEDEQFF. The CDR3 bases are TGCGCCAGCAGTGAGTCTTATGGAGAGGATGAGCAGTTCTTC.

The chain couples TRBV15 to TRBJ1-5; D not certain. Germline CDR1 is LNHNV and CDR2 is YYDKDF (reference sequence). Trimming took 1 base from V and 4 from J, leaving 8 bases between them. This CDR3 region has 14 residues. CDR3 in DNA: TGTGCCACCAGCAGAGGAGCGGGGAATCAGCCCCAGCATTTT. Translating gives CATSRGAGNQPQHF. The full variable domain, rest sourced from reference TRBV15 and TRBJ1-5, is DAMVIQNPRYQVTQFGKPVTLSCSQTLNHNVMYWYQQKSSQAPKLLFHYYDKDFNNEADTPDNFQSRRPNTSFCFLDIRSPGLGDTAMYLCATSRGAGNQPQHFGDGTRLSIL.

The V call is TRBV7-3, the J call TRBJ1-1; 9 positions agree with TRBD1. The germline CDR1 and CDR2 sequences are SGHTA and FQGTGA. This CDR3 has 15 amino acids. J gave up 6 bases and V 5 bases, and 10 bases lay outside the gene matches. The CDR3 protein is CASSRTGAAASEAFF. The CDR3 region has the DNA TGTGCCAGCAGCCGGACAGGGGCGGCCGCCTCTGAAGCTTTCTTT.

This clone occurred a few times. The chain joins TRBV12-5 to TRBJ2-1; maybe TRBD1 (5 bases). Trimming removed 6 bases at V and 2 bases at J, with 20 bases between. CDR1 is LGHNT, CDR2 FRNRAP, per germline. This CDR3 is 17 amino acids long. The CDR3 is CASGSSYQGSPYNEQFF. The CDR3 nucleotides read TGTGCTAGTGGCTCGTCTTACCAGGGAAGTCCCTACAATGAGCAGTTCTTC.

This chain uses TRBV5-1 with TRBJ2-7, with 9 bases fitting TRBD1. This CDR3 has 14 amino acids. Per the germline V gene, CDR1 is SGHRS and CDR2 is YFSETQ. V was pared by 4 bases and J by 5 bases, with 7 bases of the junction left unmatched. CDR3 sequence: CASSRDRVFNEQYF. CDR3 coding DNA: TGCGCCAGCAGCCGGGACAGGGTTTTCAACGAGCAGTACTTC.

V and J are TRBV5-8 and TRBJ1-4, with 8 bases matching TRBD1. The CDR3 has 16 residues. Germline trimming cut 4 bases from V and 0 bases from J; bases unmatched to any gene: 5. Looked up from germline, CDR1 is SGHTS and CDR2 is YDEGEE. The CDR3 coding sequence is TGTGCCAGCAGCCGACAGGGGACAACAACTAATGAAAAACTGTTTTTT. Translation: CASSRQGTTTNEKLFF.

This CDR3 is CASIKSGGAISEQFF. Written as DNA, the CDR3 is TGTGCCAGTATCAAAAGCGGGGGGGCCATCAGTGAGCAGTTCTTC. The chain couples TRBV19 to TRBJ2-1; TRBD2 agrees at 10 bases. The length of the CDR3 is 15 residues. V was clipped by 7 bases and J by 9 bases; unmatched bases: 12. CDR1 is LNHDA and CDR2 is SQIVND in the germline V gene (reference sequence).

This chain joins TRBV6-5 and TRBJ1-6, with a possible D match to TRBD1 (6 bases). In germline, CDR1 is MNHEY, CDR2 SVGAGI. The germline V and J ends were trimmed by 6 bases and 5 bases, with 11 bases remaining between them. The CDR3 totals 14 residues. The CDR3 is CASSSGGHNSPLHF. The CDR3 bases are TGTGCCAGCAGCTCGGGGGGCCATAATTCACCCCTCCACTTT.

In regard to this clone: At the DNA level, this CDR3 is encoded by other sequences in the same sample as well. The chain joins TRBV5-1 to TRBJ2-3; D is uncertain. This CDR3 is 14 amino acids long. Germline V gene sequence: CDR1 SGHRS, CDR2 YFSETQ. Trimming removed 0 bases from V and 0 bases from J, with 5 bases in between. Here the CDR3 reads CASSLASSTDTQYF. CDR3 bases: TGCGCCAGCAGCTTGGCGAGTAGCACAGATACGCAGTATTTT.

The V call is TRBV28, the J call TRBJ2-3, with TRBD2 matching 14 bases. Germline V lookup: CDR1 MDHEN, CDR2 SYDVKM. The CDR3 runs to 17 residues. With V trimmed by 5 bases and J by 6 bases, 10 bases remained unmatched. CDR3 coding DNA: TGTGCCAGCAGTCCCATACGGACTAGCGGGGGGATTGATACGCAGTATTTT. It codes for CASSPIRTSGGIDTQYF.